The 6 T cell receptor beta chains below come from one sample, sequenced in a study of T cells after yellow fever vaccination. MiXCR was run by TCRdb on the 5' RACE reads, yielding one entry per CDR3 protein. There are under 40,000 distinct CDR3 sequences in the sample; more than 6.5% occur only once, and about 20% lies in the top ten. Sequences were derived from PBMCs, either bulk or a sorted T-cell subset (CD4+, CD8+, memory, or dextramer-sorted; not recorded which), sampled on the day of the first yellow fever vaccination. Source of these receptors: a man aged 18 to 29 who received the YFV17D yellow fever vaccine.

Many counts were recorded for this clonotype. This rearrangement joins TRBV20-1 to TRBJ2-4; possible D gene TRBD1, 6 bases. Trimming took 0 bases from V and 0 from J, leaving 12 bases between them. The germline CDR1 and CDR2 sequences are DFQATT and SNEGSKA (reference sequence). The CDR3 covers 16 residues. Here the CDR3 DNA reads TGCAGTGCTAGAGATTTGGGGGCCCTAGCCAAAAACATTCAGTACTTC. Its translation: CSARDLGALAKNIQYF.

As for this clonotype: A much larger clone lies one base from this, so it may be a read error. The chain is built from TRBV4-2 and TRBJ1-5; D gene uncertain. CDR1 is LGHNA and CDR2 is YNFKEQ in the germline V gene. The CDR3 extends over 16 amino acids. CDR3 sequence reads: CASIQGPTAGNQPQHF. DNA of the CDR3: TGTGCCAGCATCCAAGGGCCGACGGCGGGTAATCAGCCCCAGCATTTT.

The sample holds many counts of this clonotype. The rearrangement links TRBV6-2 or TRBV6-3 to TRBJ1-1; 7 bases fit TRBD1. This CDR3 comprises 13 residues. After removal of 3 bases from V and 7 bases from J, the junction contained 5 bases not matched to a gene. The V gene's germline CDR1 is MNHEY and CDR2 SVGEGT. The CDR3 protein is CASSYFGTVEAFF. The DNA of the CDR3 is TGTGCCAGCAGTTATTTCGGGACAGTTGAAGCTTTCTTT.

This clonotype has at least ten counts. This chain uses TRBV20-1 with TRBJ2-3; 13 nucleotides line up with TRBD2. CDR3 size: 17 residues. Germline V gene sequence: CDR1 DFQATT, CDR2 SNEGSKA (reference sequence). The J segment lost 2 bases and the V segment lost 6 bases, leaving 11 bases of the junction unmatched. The CDR3 region has the DNA TGCAGTGCCGAACCTGGGACTAGCGGGGCCCCCACAGATACGCAGTATTTT. Its translation is CSAEPGTSGAPTDTQYF.

This clonotype was found many times. J is TRBJ2-2 and V is TRBV4-3; no clear D gene. There are 16 residues in the CDR3. CDR1 LGHNA and CDR2 YSLEER come from the germline V gene. V lost 4 bases, J lost 2 bases, and 14 bases lay in between. The CDR3 sequence is CASSPRPEPNTGELFF. For the CDR3, the DNA is TGCGCCAGCAGCCCCAGACCAGAACCTAACACCGGGGAGCTGTTTTTT.

This clonotype was seen many times. CDR3 amino acids: CASSSEVQTTNTEAFF. The CDR3 DNA reads as TGCGCCAGCAGCTCCGAAGTACAGACCACGAACACTGAAGCTTTCTTT. The rearrangement links TRBV5-1 to TRBJ1-1; D gene ambiguous. The CDR3 totals 16 residues. Per the germline V gene, CDR1 is SGHRS and CDR2 is YFSETQ. V lost 3 bases and J 1 base, leaving 16 bases between the germline ends.